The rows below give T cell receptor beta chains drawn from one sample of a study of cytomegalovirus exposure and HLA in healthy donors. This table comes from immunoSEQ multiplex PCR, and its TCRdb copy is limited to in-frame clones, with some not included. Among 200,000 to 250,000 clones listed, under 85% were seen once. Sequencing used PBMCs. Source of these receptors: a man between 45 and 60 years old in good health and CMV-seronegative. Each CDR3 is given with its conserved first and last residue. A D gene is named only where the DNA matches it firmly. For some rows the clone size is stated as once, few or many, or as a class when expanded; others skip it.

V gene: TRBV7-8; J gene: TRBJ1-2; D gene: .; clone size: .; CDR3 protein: CASSQDNLYGYTF; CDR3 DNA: TGTGCCAGCAGCCAGGACAATCTCTATGGCTACACCTTC
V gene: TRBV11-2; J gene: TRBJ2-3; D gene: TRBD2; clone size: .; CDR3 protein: CASSLELAGLTDTQYF; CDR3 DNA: TGTGCCAGCAGCTTAGAACTAGCGGGATTGACAGATACGCAGTATTTT
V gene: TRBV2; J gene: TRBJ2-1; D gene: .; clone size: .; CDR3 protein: CASARARLSYNEQFF; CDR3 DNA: TGTGCCAGCGCCAGGGCCAGGCTTTCCTACAATGAGCAGTTCTTC
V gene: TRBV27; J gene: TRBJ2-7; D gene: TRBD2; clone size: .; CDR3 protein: CASSLRPPRTSGSYEQYF; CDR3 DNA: TGCGCCAGCAGTTTGAGACCCCCTAGGACTAGCGGATCCTACGAGCAGTACTTC
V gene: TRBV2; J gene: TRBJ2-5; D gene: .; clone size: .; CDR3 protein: CASGKENGAQETQYF; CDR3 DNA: TGTGCCAGCGGCAAAGAAAATGGGGCTCAAGAGACCCAGTACTTC
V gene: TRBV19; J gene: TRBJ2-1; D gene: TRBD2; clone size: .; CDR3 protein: CASSEGLAGGPHNEQFF; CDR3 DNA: TGTGCCAGTAGTGAGGGACTAGCGGGAGGGCCCCACAATGAGCAGTTCTTC
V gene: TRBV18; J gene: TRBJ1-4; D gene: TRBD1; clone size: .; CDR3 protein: CASSPPGQGYEKLFF; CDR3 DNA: TGTGCCAGCTCACCGCCGGGACAGGGGTATGAAAAACTGTTTTTT
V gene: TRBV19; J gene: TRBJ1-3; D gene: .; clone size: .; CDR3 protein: CASSPRPGNSGNTIYF; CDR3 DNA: TGTGCCAGTAGCCCTCGCCCAGGGAACTCTGGAAACACCATATATTTT
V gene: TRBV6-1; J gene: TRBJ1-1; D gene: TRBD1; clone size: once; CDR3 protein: CASDRVLGGNTEAFF; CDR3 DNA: TGTGCCAGCGACAGGGTTCTGGGTGGGAACACTGAAGCTTTCTTT
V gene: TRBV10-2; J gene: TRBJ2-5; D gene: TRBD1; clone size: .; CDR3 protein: CASRGQGQETQYF; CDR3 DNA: TGCGCCAGCAGGGGACAGGGACAAGAGACCCAGTACTTC
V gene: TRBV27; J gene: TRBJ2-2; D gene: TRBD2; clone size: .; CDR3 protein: CASSPRTTGTSLSGELFF; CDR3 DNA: TGTGCCAGCAGTCCCCGAACGACCGGGACTAGCTTATCCGGGGAGCTGTTTTTT
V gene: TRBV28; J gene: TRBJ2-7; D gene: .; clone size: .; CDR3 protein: CVSSTRWGNYEQYF; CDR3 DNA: TGTGTCAGCAGCACGAGGTGGGGCAACTACGAGCAGTACTTC
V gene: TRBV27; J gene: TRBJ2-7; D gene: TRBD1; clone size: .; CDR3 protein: CASSFQQGSSYEQYF; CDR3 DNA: TGTGCCAGCAGTTTTCAACAGGGGAGTTCCTACGAGCAGTACTTC
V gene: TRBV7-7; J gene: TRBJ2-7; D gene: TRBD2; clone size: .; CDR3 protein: CASSLDLAGVGCIEQYF; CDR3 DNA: TGTGCTAGCAGCTTAGATTTAGCGGGAGTGGGTTGCATCGAGCAGTACTTC
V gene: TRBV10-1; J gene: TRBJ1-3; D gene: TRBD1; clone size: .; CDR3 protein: CASTETGDGNTIYF; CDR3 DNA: TGCGCCAGCACAGAGACAGGGGACGGAAACACCATATATTTT
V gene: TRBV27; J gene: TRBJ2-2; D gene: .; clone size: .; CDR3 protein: CASSHNSPDGTGELFF; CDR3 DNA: TGTGCCAGCAGCCACAACAGCCCCGATGGGACCGGGGAGCTGTTTTTT
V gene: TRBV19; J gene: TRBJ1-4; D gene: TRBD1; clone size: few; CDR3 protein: CASSSRQGANEKLFF; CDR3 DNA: TGTGCCAGTAGTTCGAGACAGGGCGCTAATGAAAAACTGTTTTTT
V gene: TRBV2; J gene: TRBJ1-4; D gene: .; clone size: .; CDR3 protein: CASRGPGKSEKLFF; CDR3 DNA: TGTGCCAGCAGGGGCCCGGGGAAGTCTGAAAAACTGTTTTTT
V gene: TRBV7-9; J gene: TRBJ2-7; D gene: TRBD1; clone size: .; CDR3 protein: CAGSNRGNEQYF; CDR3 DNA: TGTGCCGGCAGCAACAGGGGCAACGAGCAGTACTTC
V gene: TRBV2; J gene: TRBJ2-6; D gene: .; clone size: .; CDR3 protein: CASSLIASSGANGLTF; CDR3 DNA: TGTGCCAGCAGTCTCATAGCCTCCTCTGGGGCCAACGGCCTGACTTTC
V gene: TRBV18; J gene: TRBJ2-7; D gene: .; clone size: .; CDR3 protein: CASSPSQGSIHEQYF; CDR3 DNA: TGTGCCAGCTCACCCTCCCAGGGGTCGATCCACGAGCAGTACTTC
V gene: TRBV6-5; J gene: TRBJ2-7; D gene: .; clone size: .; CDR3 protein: CASSYSKGYEQYF; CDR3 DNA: TGTGCCAGCAGTTACTCAAAGGGGTACGAGCAGTACTTC
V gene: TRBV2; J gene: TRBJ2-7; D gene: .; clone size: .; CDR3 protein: CASTRGYEQYF; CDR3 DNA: TGTGCCAGCACCAGGGGTTACGAGCAGTACTTC
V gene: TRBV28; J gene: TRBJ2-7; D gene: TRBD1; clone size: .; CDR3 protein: CASSAPGQGARYEQYF; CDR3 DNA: TGTGCCAGCAGTGCCCCGGGACAGGGGGCTCGGTACGAGCAGTACTTC
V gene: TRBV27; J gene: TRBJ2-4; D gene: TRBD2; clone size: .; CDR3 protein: CASLPAGDYSKNIQYF; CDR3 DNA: TGTGCCAGCCTTCCGGCGGGAGATTATTCTAAAAACATTCAGTACTTC
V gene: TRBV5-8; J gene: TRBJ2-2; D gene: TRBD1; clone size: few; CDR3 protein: CASSPGTVPWVSGELFF; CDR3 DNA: TGTGCCAGCAGCCCCGGGACAGTGCCATGGGTATCCGGGGAGCTGTTTTTT
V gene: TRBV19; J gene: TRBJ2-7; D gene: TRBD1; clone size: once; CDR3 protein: CASSSYGTGNSYEQYF; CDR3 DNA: TGTGCCAGTAGTTCATACGGGACAGGGAACTCCTACGAGCAGTACTTC
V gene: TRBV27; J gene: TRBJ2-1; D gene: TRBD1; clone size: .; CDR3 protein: CASISWDRGYNEQFF; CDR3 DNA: TGTGCCAGCATCTCCTGGGACAGGGGTTACAATGAGCAGTTCTTC
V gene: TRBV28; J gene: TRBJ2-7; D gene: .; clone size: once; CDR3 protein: CASSFGGGSPYEQYF; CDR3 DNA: TGTGCCAGCAGTTTTGGGGGAGGTTCTCCCTACGAGCAGTACTTC
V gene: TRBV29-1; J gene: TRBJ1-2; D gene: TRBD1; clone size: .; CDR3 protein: CSVRQGFYGYTF; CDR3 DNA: TGCAGCGTTCGACAGGGGTTCTATGGCTACACCTTC
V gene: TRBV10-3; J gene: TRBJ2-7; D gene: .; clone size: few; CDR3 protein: CAISKEGRANEQYF; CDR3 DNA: TGTGCCATCAGTAAAGAAGGGCGGGCTAACGAGCAGTACTTC